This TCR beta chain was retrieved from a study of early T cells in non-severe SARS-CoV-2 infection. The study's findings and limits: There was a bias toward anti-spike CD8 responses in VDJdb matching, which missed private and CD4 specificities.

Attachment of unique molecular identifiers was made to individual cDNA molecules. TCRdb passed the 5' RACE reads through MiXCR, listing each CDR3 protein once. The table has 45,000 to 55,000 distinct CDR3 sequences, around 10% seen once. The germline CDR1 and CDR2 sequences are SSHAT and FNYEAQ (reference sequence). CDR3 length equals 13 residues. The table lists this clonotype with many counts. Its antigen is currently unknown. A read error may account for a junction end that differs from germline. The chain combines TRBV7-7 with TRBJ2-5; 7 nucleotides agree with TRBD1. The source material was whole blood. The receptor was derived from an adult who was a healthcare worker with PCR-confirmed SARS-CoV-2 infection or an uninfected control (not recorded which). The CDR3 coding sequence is TGTGCTAGCAGCTTAGGGGGCCTGGAGACCCAGTACTTC. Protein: CASSLGGLETQYF.